A single sample gave rise to the 22 T cell receptor beta chains below, sequenced in a study of T cell changes during pregnancy in multiple sclerosis. TCRdb's table, derived via immunoSEQ multiplex PCR, lists solely in-frame clones and lacks some. The sample includes tens of thousands of clones, 92% seen only once; the top ten take about 0.85%. The input for sequencing was peripheral blood, taken in the first trimester of pregnancy. These receptors came from a female donor with multiple sclerosis, enrolled in a pregnancy study.

The chain uses TRBV4-3 and TRBJ2-7; D gene uncertain. V lost 5 bases to trimming and J lost 0 bases, with 14 bases between them. The CDR3 sequence is 15 residues long. Per the germline V gene, CDR1 is LGHNA and CDR2 is YSLEER. The CDR3, as DNA: TGCGCCAGCAGCTTGCACCCACAGAGCTCCTACGAGCAGTACTTC. Protein: CASSLHPQSSYEQYF.

The chain is built from TRBV7-9 and TRBJ2-6; 8 bases align to TRBD1. The CDR3 is made up of 19 amino acids. Looked up from germline, CDR1 is SEHNR and CDR2 is FQNEAQ (reference sequence). V shed 5 bases and J 1 base; nucleotides not matched to a gene: 13. The CDR3 is CASSDIRGQALSGANVLTF. In nucleotides, the CDR3 is TGTGCCAGCAGCGACATTAGGGGACAGGCTCTATCTGGGGCCAACGTCCTGACTTTC.

The chain employs TRBV9 and TRBJ1-2, with a possible D match to TRBD1 (5 bases). V was pared by 3 bases and J by 5 bases, with 20 bases between. Germline V gene sequence: CDR1 SGDLS, CDR2 YYNGEE. The length of the CDR3 is 16 residues. The CDR3 DNA reads as TGTGCCAGCAGCGGACACCTGGGGCCCGGCGGTTATGGCTACACCTTC. Its protein is CASSGHLGPGGYGYTF.

The chain joins TRBV7-7 to TRBJ2-1; TRBD2 agrees at 11 bases. CDR3 size: 16 residues. The V gene end was trimmed by 7 bases and the J gene end by 7 bases; junction bases not matched to a gene: 12. Germline V CDR1 and CDR2: SSHAT, FNYEAQ (reference sequence). The chain's CDR3 is CASTPLLAGGWNEQFF. For the CDR3, the DNA is TGTGCCAGCACCCCCCTCCTAGCGGGGGGCTGGAATGAGCAGTTCTTC. The variable domain in full, with the rest retrieved from reference TRBV7-7 and TRBJ2-1, is GAGVSQSPRYKVTKRGQDVTLRCDPISSHATLYWYQQALGQGPEFLTYFNYEAQPDKSGLPSDRFSAERPEGSISTLTIQRTEQRDSAMYRCASTPLLAGGWNEQFFGPGTRLTVL.

V usage is TRBV6-6 and J usage is TRBJ1-1; TRBD1 might be the D (5 bases). Germline V gene sequence: CDR1 MNHNY, CDR2 SVGAGI (reference sequence). Trimming left V 6 bases short and J 4 bases short, with 15 bases between. The CDR3 is made up of 14 amino acids. CDR3 residues: CASSRDSGATEAFF. DNA of the CDR3: TGTGCCAGCAGCAGAGACAGCGGGGCCACTGAAGCTTTCTTT.

The rearrangement links TRBV5-6 to TRBJ2-5; TRBD2 aligns across 8 bases. Unmatched junction bases numbered 10, after V lost 4 bases and J lost 5 bases. The CDR3 contains 15 residues. The V gene's germline CDR1 is SGHDT and CDR2 YYEEEE. The CDR3 is CASSRYGGAGETQYF. DNA for the CDR3: TGTGCCAGCAGCAGATACGGGGGGGCCGGGGAGACCCAGTACTTC.

The chain carries TRBV11-1 and TRBJ2-5; 9 bases map to TRBD1. This CDR3 region has 14 residues. V was clipped by 5 bases and J by 5 bases; unmatched bases: 6. The germline CDR1 and CDR2 sequences are SGHAT and FQDESV (reference sequence). The CDR3 DNA follows: TGTGCCAGCAGCCGGACAGGGGCCTTTGAGACCCAGTACTTC. Residues: CASSRTGAFETQYF.

V and J are TRBV6-5 and TRBJ1-1, with 8 bases fitting TRBD1. J was trimmed by 6 bases and V by 4 bases; bases with no gene match: 7. Germline values: CDR1 MNHEY, CDR2 SVGAGI. CDR3 size: 14 residues. CDR3 amino acids: CASSSTWDRPEAFF. The CDR3 DNA sequence: TGTGCCAGCAGTTCGACGTGGGACAGGCCTGAAGCTTTCTTT.

The sample holds one count of this clone. The chain recombines TRBV13 with TRBJ2-2, with D possibly matching TRBD1 (6 bases). The CDR3 is made up of 16 amino acids. Germline V gene lookup returns CDR1 PRHDT and CDR2 FYEKMQ (reference sequence). Trimming took off 4 bases at V and 3 bases at J, with 15 bases between the two ends. The CDR3 here is CASSSIPTGYTGELFF. The CDR3 DNA reads TGTGCCAGCAGCTCGATCCCAACAGGGTACACCGGGGAGCTGTTTTTT.

The chain has TRBV6-6 and TRBJ2-1, with D possibly TRBD1 on 6 matching bases. Germline CDR1 MNHNY, CDR2 SVGAGI (reference sequence). V was trimmed by 4 bases and J by 1 base, leaving 14 bases between them. The CDR3 extends over 16 amino acids. This CDR3 is CASSSTEGVSYNEQFF. Here the CDR3 DNA reads TGTGCCAGCAGTTCCACCGAGGGGGTTTCCTACAATGAGCAGTTCTTC.

The chain has TRBV4-3 and TRBJ2-5, with D perhaps matching TRBD1 (8 bases). Trimming stripped 1 base from V and 11 bases from J, with 20 bases between. Per germline, CDR1 LGHNA and CDR2 YSLEER. This CDR3 has 15 residues. The CDR3 here is CASSQVDQGAREQYF. The CDR3 nucleotides are TGCGCCAGCAGCCAAGTAGACCAGGGGGCGCGGGAGCAGTACTTC.

The CDR3 loop reads CASSLVWTGSSAQFF. The CDR3 DNA is TGTGCCAGCAGCTTAGTATGGACAGGGAGTTCAGCGCAGTTCTTC. The chain combines TRBV11-2 with TRBJ2-1, with TRBD1 matching over 8 bases. From germline, CDR1 is SGHAT and CDR2 FQNNGV. The CDR3 is 15 residues long. V trimming: 1 base; J trimming: 12 bases; junction bases outside the gene matches: 11.

The count of this clone is one. The chain has TRBV30 and TRBJ2-3; maybe TRBD1 (6 bases). This CDR3 comprises 14 residues. Germline CDR1 reads GTSNPN; CDR2 reads SVGIG (reference sequence). V was cut by 4 bases and J by 0 bases, with 11 bases left in between. The DNA for the CDR3 is TGTGCCTGGAATCCGGGACAAAGCACAGATACGCAGTATTTT. This gives the protein CAWNPGQSTDTQYF.

J is TRBJ1-1 and V is TRBV2; 10 bases map to TRBD1. This CDR3 spans 13 amino acids. V trimming: 8 bases; J trimming: 5 bases; junction bases outside the gene matches: 5. Germline V gene sequence: CDR1 SNHLY, CDR2 FYNNEI. CDR3 sequence: CASSGTGVTEAFF. As DNA, the CDR3 is TGTGCCAGCTCCGGGACAGGGGTTACTGAAGCTTTCTTT.

The chain employs TRBV19 and TRBJ2-7; TRBD1 agrees at 10 bases. J gave up 4 bases and V 8 bases, and 8 bases lay outside the gene matches. Germline lookup yields CDR1 LNHDA and CDR2 SQIVND (reference sequence). There are 14 residues in the CDR3. CDR3 protein: CASGPGQGGYEQYF. The CDR3 DNA is TGTGCCAGTGGGCCAGGACAGGGGGGTTACGAGCAGTACTTC.

CDR3 loop: CASSYPGRVAGELFF. The CDR3 DNA reads TGTGCCAGCAGTTACCCAGGGAGGGTAGCCGGGGAGCTGTTTTTT. The genes are TRBV6-6 and TRBJ2-2; 7 nucleotides line up with TRBD2. The CDR3 is 15 amino acids. Germline assignment: CDR1 MNHNY and CDR2 SVGAGI (reference sequence). V gave up 2 bases and J gave up 6 bases; unmatched junction bases: 6.

The rearrangement links TRBV6-6 to TRBJ2-3; 10 bases are a match to TRBD2. Germline CDR1 MNHNY, CDR2 SVGAGI (reference sequence). The CDR3 has 16 amino acids. V was clipped by 5 bases and J by 0 bases; unmatched bases: 5. In DNA, the CDR3 is TGTGCCAGCAGTCCGCCTAGCGGGGGAAGCACAGATACGCAGTATTTT. This gives the protein CASSPPSGGSTDTQYF.

The chain uses TRBV4-3 and TRBJ2-1; 10 nucleotides match TRBD2. Germline V CDR1 and CDR2: LGHNA, YSLEER. This CDR3 has 19 amino acids. The V and J ends lost 1 base and 7 bases, in that order; junction bases with no gene match: 16. The CDR3 reads CASSQGISLSGGAWNEQFF. CDR3 nucleotide sequence: TGCGCCAGCAGCCAAGGGATCTCCTTAAGCGGGGGGGCCTGGAATGAGCAGTTCTTC.

This chain joins TRBV6-6 and TRBJ2-1; D is possibly TRBD2 (5 bases). The germline V gene has CDR1 MNHNY and CDR2 SVGAGI (reference sequence). V lost 7 bases to trimming and J lost 9 bases, with 16 bases between them. The CDR3 is made up of 13 amino acids. The CDR3 protein is CASTLTGSGEQFF. The CDR3 bases are TGTGCCAGCACCTTAACGGGGTCCGGTGAGCAGTTCTTC.

The genes are TRBV11-3 and TRBJ2-1; 10 nucleotides agree with TRBD2. This CDR3 has 16 amino acids. Losses at the gene ends were 5 bases for V and 6 bases for J; bases not matched to a gene: 10. Germline loops: CDR1 SGHNT, CDR2 YENEEA. The CDR3 DNA is TGTGCCAGCAGCCCCGGGACTAGCGACCGCCGCAATGAGCAGTTCTTC. Translated, it gives CASSPGTSDRRNEQFF.

The chain links TRBV27 to TRBJ2-3, with 12 bases identical to TRBD2. J lost 5 bases, V lost 7 bases, and 7 bases had no gene match. Germline lookup yields CDR1 MNHEY and CDR2 SMNVEV (reference sequence). This CDR3 spans 15 amino acids. CDR3 bases: TGTGCCAGCACTAGCGGGGGGGCCGGCAGAGATACGCAGTATTTT. This encodes CASTSGGAGRDTQYF.

This chain connects TRBV27 to TRBJ1-5, with D hard to call. The CDR3 spans 15 residues. From germline, CDR1 is MNHEY and CDR2 SMNVEV (reference sequence). V lost 2 bases and J lost 7, with 15 bases in between. The CDR3 DNA sequence: TGTGCCAGCAGTTTAACCCCCAGGTCTGAACAGCCCCAGCATTTT. Its translation: CASSLTPRSEQPQHF.